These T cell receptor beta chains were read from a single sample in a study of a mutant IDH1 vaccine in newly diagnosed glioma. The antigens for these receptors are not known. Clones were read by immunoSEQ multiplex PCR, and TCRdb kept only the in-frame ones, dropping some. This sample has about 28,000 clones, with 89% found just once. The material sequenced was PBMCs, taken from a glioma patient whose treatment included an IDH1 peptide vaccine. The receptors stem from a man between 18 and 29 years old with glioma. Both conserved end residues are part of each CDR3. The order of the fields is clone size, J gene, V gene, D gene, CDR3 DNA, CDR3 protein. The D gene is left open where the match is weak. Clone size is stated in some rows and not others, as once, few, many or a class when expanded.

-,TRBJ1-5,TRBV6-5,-,TGTGCCAGCAGTTACTCGATTGGGCAGCCCCAGCATTTT,CASSYSIGQPQHF
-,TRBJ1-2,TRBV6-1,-,TGTGCCAGCAGTGAATCGGGGGCTAACTATGGCTACACCTTC,CASSESGANYGYTF
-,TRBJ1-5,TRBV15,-,TGTGCCACCAGCAGAGATGGGGCGGTGGGTCAGCCCCAGCATTTT,CATSRDGAVGQPQHF
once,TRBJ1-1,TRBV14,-,TGTGCCAGCAGCCAAGCCGGGATGGGGAAGACTGAAGCTTTCTTT,CASSQAGMGKTEAFF
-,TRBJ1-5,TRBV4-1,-,TGCGCCAGCAGCGTGGGGCGAGGGGCCGGTCAGCCCCAGCATTTT,CASSVGRGAGQPQHF
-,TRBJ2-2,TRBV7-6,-,TGTGCCAGCAGCCAGGGGGGGGCAGGCACCGGGGAGCTGTTTTTT,CASSQGGAGTGELFF
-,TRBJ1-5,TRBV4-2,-,TGTGCCAGCAGCCAAGACTGGTTCTCTAGCAATCAGCCCCAGCATTTT,CASSQDWFSSNQPQHF
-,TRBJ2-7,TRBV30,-,TGTGCCTGGAGCCCGGACGCTACCTACGAGCAGTACTTC,CAWSPDATYEQYF
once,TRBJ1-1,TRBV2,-,TGTGCCAGCAGCCCCATCGGCACTGAAGCTTTCTTT,CASSPIGTEAFF
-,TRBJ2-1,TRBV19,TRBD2,TGTGCCAGTAGGGGGACTAGCGGGGGTTACAATGAGCAGTTCTTC,CASRGTSGGYNEQFF
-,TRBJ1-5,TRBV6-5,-,TGTGCCAGCAGCCCAGGGACCTATCAGCCCCAGCATTTT,CASSPGTYQPQHF
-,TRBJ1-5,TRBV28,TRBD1,TGTGCCAGCAGTCCCCGGACAGGGGGCGCTTGGGGGGATCCCCAGCATTTT,CASSPRTGGAWGDPQHF
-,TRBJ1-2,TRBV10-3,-,TGTGCCATCAGTGAGTCGCAAACAGGCCCTGGCTACACCTTC,CAISESQTGPGYTF
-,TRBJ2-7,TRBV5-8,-,TGTGCCAGCAGCTTAATGGGTGGGCCGCCCTACGAGCAGTACTTC,CASSLMGGPPYEQYF
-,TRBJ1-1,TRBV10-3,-,TGTGCCATCAGTGCCATGAACACTGAAGCTTTCTTT,CAISAMNTEAFF
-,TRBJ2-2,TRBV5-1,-,TGCGCCAGCAGCCAAACCGGGGAGCTGTTTTTT,CASSQTGELFF
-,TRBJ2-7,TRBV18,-,TGTGCCAGCTCACCACTCAGGGGAACCGAGCAGTACTTC,CASSPLRGTEQYF
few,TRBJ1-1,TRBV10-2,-,TGCGCCAGCCAGGATGTCAGGAACACTGAAGCTTTCTTT,CASQDVRNTEAFF
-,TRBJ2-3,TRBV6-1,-,TGTGCCAGCAGTGAAGCGGGCCGGGGCTTCACAGATACGCAGTATTTT,CASSEAGRGFTDTQYF
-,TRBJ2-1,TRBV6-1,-,TGTGCCAGCAGTCCCCGACCCCGCGCATACAATGAGCAGTTCTTC,CASSPRPRAYNEQFF
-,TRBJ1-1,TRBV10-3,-,TGTGCCATCAGTGCTGTCGTGAACACTGAAGCTTTCTTT,CAISAVVNTEAFF
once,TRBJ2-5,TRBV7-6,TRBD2,TGTGCCAGCAGCTTTCAGGGACTACAAGAGACCCAGTACTTC,CASSFQGLQETQYF
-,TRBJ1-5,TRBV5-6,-,TGTGCCAGCAGCTTGCGGACGGAGGGTCAGCCCCAGCATTTT,CASSLRTEGQPQHF
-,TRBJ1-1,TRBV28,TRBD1,TGTGCCTCCAGGGGGGACCGGAGCACTGAAGCTTTCTTT,CASRGDRSTEAFF
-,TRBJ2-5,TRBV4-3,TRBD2,TGCGCCAGCAGCCAAGAACTAGCGGTACAACAGACCCAGTACTTC,CASSQELAVQQTQYF
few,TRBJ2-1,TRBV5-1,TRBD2,TGCGCCAGCAGCCCGGGACTAGCGGATGAGCAGTTCTTC,CASSPGLADEQFF
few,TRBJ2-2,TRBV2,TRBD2,TGTGCCAGCACCAAATCGGGACTAGCGCGCGGGGAGCTGTTTTTT,CASTKSGLARGELFF
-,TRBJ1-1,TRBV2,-,TGTGCCAGCAGCCCACGCGGTTTTATGACTGAAGCTTTCTTT,CASSPRGFMTEAFF
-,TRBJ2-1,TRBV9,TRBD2,TGTGCCAGCAGCCCTCGGACTAGCGGGATCCTCTACAATGAGCAGTTCTTC,CASSPRTSGILYNEQFF